This T cell receptor beta chain stems from a study of T cell responses to AZD1222 COVID-19 vaccine (dated by TCRdb to the early 2020s). As for the study more broadly: AZD1222 recipients whose second dose came at about 4 weeks and those whose second dose came at about 12 weeks were combined into one group, since spike-specific TCR depth and breadth did not differ between the two schedules. TCR sequencing was performed for 230 to 250 trial participants, of whom about 200 were given two doses of AZD1222 and approximately 25 were given two doses of MenACWY control vaccine. Trial participants were enrolled by age into subgroups of 18-55, 56-69 and 70-plus years, and around 150, 28 and 57 TCR-sequenced participants, respectively, were included in these subgroups.

Remarks on this clone: Its antigen specificity is not known. There are no base qualities to consult, and no much larger clone falls within one base.

The CDR3 regions of human TCRbeta chains were analyzed by immunosequencing. The paper's processing steps were these. TCRs in the repertoires were matched against a reference library of SARS-CoV-2-specific TCRs that had been generated with the MIRA antigen-specificity platform. Breadth was defined as the fraction of unique TCRs that were SARS-CoV-2-associated, and depth was defined as the fraction of total T cells that were SARS-CoV-2-associated. Each spike-specific TCR was assigned to its reactive spike region and to a CD4 or CD8 class using the MIRA data. Log10-transformed breadth and depth values were compared by one-way ANOVA with Sidak's multiple comparisons tests. TCRdb's version of the immuneACCESS table is confined to in-frame rearrangements and falls short of the full clone set. An unresolved V gene accounts for under half of the shortfall where checked; the remainder is of unknown origin. That table supplies the V and J calls and clone size; D and trimming were determined from the DNA. The sample table shows about 140,000 clones, and approximately 88% are seen once. 2.5% to 3% of the sample goes to the ten largest clones.

Study-level results and caveats: After two AZD1222 doses, spike-specific TCR breadth and depth were significantly higher than at day 0 and than in MenACWY recipients. Because no samples from the day 14 peak response were available, repertoires could be characterized only after the peak T cell response. Reportedly, almost half of the unique spike-specific TCRs recognized epitopes lying outside the regions that are mutated in the B.1.351 and B.1.1.7 variants. The 56-69-year group was small, and its depth increase did not reach significance, likely because of low power. Conclusions about previously exposed vaccinees are limited, since just a handful of AZD1222 recipients were seropositive for SARS-CoV-2 at baseline. The vaccine-associated CD4 TCRs covered the entire spike protein, and the dominant responses fell in regions 160-218 and 743-854. Participants were mostly white British and included more females than males, and it was suggested by the authors that clonal diversity may have been underestimated.

The label giving this sample's time point can be read as: baseline before first vaccination. Samples from vaccinated people were obtained from the UK trials COV001 and COV002, which included a single-blind randomized controlled phase 2/3 trial of AZD1222 (ChAdOx1 nCoV-19) in healthy adults. For TCRbeta chain sequencing, PBMC samples from trial participants were taken at day 0 and at day 28 after the second dose. The CDR3, cysteine through phenylalanine, is 15 amino acids long. The CDR3 DNA has 45 bases and is translated from base 1. Germline trimming: 7 bases from V, 4 bases from J; junction bases outside gene matches: 12. Via the germline V gene, CDR1 is SNHLY and CDR2 FYNNEI.

The TCR comes from an adult in good health. The sample in question was peripheral blood, obtained on day 0 of AZD1222 vaccination. Rearrangement joined TRBV2 to TRBJ2-7, with 8 junctional bases fitting TRBD1. Read as DNA, the sequence is TGTGCCAGCATTCCCGCCAGGGGGCCTAATTACGAGCAGTACTTC. Its amino acids are CASIPARGPNYEQYF.